This T cell receptor beta chain was identified in a study of CD8+CD57+ T cells in acquired aplastic anemia. Concerning this clonotype: Its antigen is not identified.

CDR3 and TCR beta VDJ profiling relied on genomic DNA as the template. TCRdb fed the reads into MiXCR, producing one record per CDR3 protein. This sample has 150,000 to 200,000 distinct CDR3 sequences; roughly 64% occur once, and the top ten carry just over 45%. Overall study findings and caveats: Common to patients and controls were about 31 CD8+ CDR3 sequences. Patients and healthy controls showed no significant CD8+ Simpson's diversity difference.

This CDR3 has 13 amino acids. Germline CDR1 and CDR2: SNHLY and FYNNEI. Trimming left V 0 bases short and J 9 bases short, with 9 bases between. The receptor was isolated from a human donor with severe aplastic anemia or a healthy control (not recorded which). The sequenced sample consisted of sorted CD4+, CD8+, or CD8+CD57+ T cells (not recorded which) from PBMCs. The V gene is TRBV2, the J gene TRBJ2-1, with D tentatively TRBD2 (5 bases). The CDR3 here is CASSEARVGEQFF. The DNA of the CDR3 is TGTGCCAGCAGTGAAGCGCGGGTGGGTGAGCAGTTCTTC.